One and the same sample provided the 24 T cell receptor beta chains below, sequenced in a study of blood T cell repertoires in COVID-19. The protocol was immunoSEQ multiplex PCR, while the TCRdb copy is restricted to in-frame clones and leaves out a portion. The data contain 250,000 to 300,000 clones, approximately 86% of them seen just once; the ten biggest clones take up approximately 14%. The sequencing input was peripheral blood. The receptors here all came from a woman between 65 and 79 years old with COVID-19, enrolled during active disease.

With respect to this clone: This CDR3 is also generated by other DNA sequences in the sample. The J gene is TRBJ2-7, the V gene TRBV2, with TRBD1 matching 8 bases. With 6 bases clipped from V and 2 bases from J, the junction kept 3 bases outside the gene matches. Looked up from germline, CDR1 is SNHLY and CDR2 is FYNNEI. The CDR3 covers 13 residues. CDR3 region: CASSDRGTYEQYF. The CDR3 nucleotides are TGTGCCAGCAGCGACAGGGGCACCTACGAGCAGTACTTC.

The rearrangement joins TRBV18 to TRBJ2-7, with D possibly being TRBD1 (5 bases). The CDR3 loop spans 15 amino acids. V lost 2 bases and J 0 bases, leaving 11 bases between the germline ends. Germline loops: CDR1 KGHSH, CDR2 LQKENI. The CDR3 bases are TGTGCCAGCTCACCATCCAGGGCTGGCTCCTACGAGCAGTACTTC. This encodes CASSPSRAGSYEQYF.

The genes are TRBV5-1 and TRBJ2-7, with 8 nucleotides matching TRBD1. V lost 3 bases and J lost 2; bases outside the gene matches: 4. The CDR3 loop spans 14 amino acids. CDR1 and CDR2 (germline): SGHRS, YFSETQ. CDR3 bases: TGCGCCAGCAGCTGGGGGACAGGAACCTACGAGCAGTACTTC. This gives the protein CASSWGTGTYEQYF.

This clone showed up just a few times. The V call is TRBV6-2 or TRBV6-3, the J call TRBJ2-1; unclear D gene. V gave up 2 bases and J gave up 4 bases, with 3 bases separating them. The CDR3 sequence is 12 residues long. Germline values: CDR1 MNHEY, CDR2 SVGEGT. DNA of the CDR3: TGTGCCAGCAGTTACCCTTACAATGAGCAGTTCTTC. It translates to CASSYPYNEQFF.

With respect to this clone: The same CDR3 can be traced to other DNA sequences in this sample. The chain combines TRBV7-2 with TRBJ1-1; no clear D. Germline CDR1 SGHTA, CDR2 FQGNSA. There are 13 residues in the CDR3. V was cut by 2 bases and J by 0 bases, with 4 bases left in between. The CDR3 region is CASSLILNTEAFF. As DNA, the CDR3 is TGTGCCAGCAGCTTAATATTGAACACTGAAGCTTTCTTT.

The chain links TRBV20-1 to TRBJ2-2; D gene unclear. The CDR3 consists of 11 residues. The V and J ends lost 4 bases and 5 bases respectively, with 5 bases between them. Germline CDR1 DFQATT, CDR2 SNEGSKA (reference sequence). Written as DNA, the CDR3 is TGCAGTGCTACTAGGACCGGGGAGCTGTTTTTT. Translation gives CSATRTGELFF.

The chain combines TRBV30 with TRBJ2-1; perhaps TRBD2 as D (7 bases). The CDR3 covers 14 residues. Germline CDR1 and CDR2: GTSNPN and SVGIG (reference sequence). Trimming stripped 4 bases from V and 9 bases from J, with 19 bases between. CDR3 sequence: CAWNRGGVPTEQFF. CDR3 sequence (DNA): TGTGCCTGGAATAGGGGGGGGGTACCCACTGAGCAGTTCTTC.

J is TRBJ2-1 and V is TRBV24-1, with 9 bases matching TRBD2. Germline lookup yields CDR1 KGHDR and CDR2 SFDVKD. This CDR3 is built from 17 residues. Trimming took 2 bases from V and 2 from J; bases not matched to a gene: 6. The CDR3 bases are TGTGCCACCAGTGATTCCGCAGCGGGGGGTCCCTACAATGAGCAGTTCTTC. Protein: CATSDSAAGGPYNEQFF.

V usage is TRBV11-2 and J usage is TRBJ1-2; weak D call: TRBD1 (5 bases). The CDR3 loop spans 15 amino acids. With 1 base removed from V and 3 bases from J, the gap between germline ends came to 12 bases. Germline-derived CDR1 and CDR2 are SGHAT and FQNNGV. CDR3 sequence reads: CASSLATVTHYGYTF. CDR3 coding DNA: TGTGCCAGCAGCTTAGCGACAGTTACCCACTATGGCTACACCTTC.

The chain is built from TRBV15 and TRBJ1-5; D is ambiguous. The CDR3 runs to 12 residues. The germline V and J ends were trimmed by 4 bases and 11 bases, with 12 bases remaining between them. CDR1 and CDR2 from the germline V gene are LNHNV and YYDKDF (reference sequence). CDR3: CATSIGIGSQHF. CDR3 DNA sequence: TGTGCCACCAGCATAGGAATCGGGTCCCAGCATTTT.

This clone was seen a single time. This rearrangement joins TRBV19 to TRBJ1-1; 7 bases fit TRBD1. Germline V gives CDR1 LNHDA, CDR2 SQIVND (reference sequence). Germline trimming cut 7 bases from V and 5 bases from J; bases unmatched to any gene: 13. The CDR3 consists of 15 residues. CDR3 in DNA: TGTGCCAGTACGACAGGGCCACGATGGGAGACTGAAGCTTTCTTT. Translating it yields CASTTGPRWETEAFF.

V gene TRBV12-5 combines with J gene TRBJ1-2; 11 nucleotides match TRBD1. Per germline, CDR1 LGHNT and CDR2 FRNRAP. V dropped 6 bases and J dropped 8; count of bases not matched to a gene: 5. The length of the CDR3 is 13 residues. CDR3 DNA: TGTGCTAGTGGCCGGGGACAGGGGGAAGGCTACACCTTC. It yields the protein CASGRGQGEGYTF.

This chain links TRBV23-1 with TRBJ2-7; TRBD1 matches at 10 bases. TRBV23-1 is marked as an open reading frame, function uncertain. This CDR3 contains 16 residues. V was clipped by 3 bases and J by 5 bases; unmatched bases: 10. The CDR3 loop is CASSQGRDRGVHEQYF. DNA of the CDR3: TGCGCCAGCAGTCAGGGCCGGGACAGGGGAGTCCACGAGCAGTACTTC.

The V call is TRBV10-3, the J call TRBJ1-4, with D unclear. The V and J ends lost 3 bases and 0 bases respectively, with 8 bases between them. The V gene's germline CDR1 is ENHRY and CDR2 SYGVKD. This CDR3 region has 15 residues. The CDR3: CAISETDATNEKLFF. In DNA, the CDR3 is TGTGCCATCAGTGAAACAGATGCAACTAATGAAAAACTGTTTTTT.

This clone appeared a single time. This chain connects TRBV19 to TRBJ1-3; the match to TRBD1 covers 9 bases. Trimming at V came to 4 bases and at J to 9 bases, leaving 13 bases not matched to a gene. The CDR3 covers 16 residues. Germline V lookup: CDR1 LNHDA, CDR2 SQIVND (reference sequence). This CDR3 reads CASSSLPGTGTSTIYF. In DNA form, the CDR3 reads TGTGCCAGTAGTAGCCTACCCGGGACAGGGACGAGCACCATATATTTT.

V and J are TRBV27 and TRBJ2-2; no definite D call. Between the trimmed V and J ends, which lost 4 bases and 5 bases, there was a span of 8 bases. The CDR3 contains 13 residues. Looked up from germline, CDR1 is MNHEY and CDR2 is SMNVEV (reference sequence). The CDR3 sequence: CASSSTWTGELFF. The CDR3 nucleotides are TGTGCCAGCAGTTCGACTTGGACCGGGGAGCTGTTTTTT.

In its sample, this clone was seen once. The V and J genes are TRBV27 and TRBJ2-1; TRBD2 agrees at 9 bases. Germline CDR1 reads MNHEY; CDR2 reads SMNVEV (reference sequence). Losses at the gene ends were 3 bases for V and 8 bases for J; bases not matched to a gene: 8. This CDR3 region has 15 residues. DNA of the CDR3: TGTGCCAGCAGTTTTTCGAGCGGGGGGTTTGATGAGCAGTTCTTC. This sequence encodes CASSFSSGGFDEQFF.

The chain has TRBV27 and TRBJ2-6, with 8 bases aligning to TRBD1. This CDR3 is built from 18 residues. Losses at the gene ends were 5 bases for V and 0 bases for J; bases not matched to a gene: 9. Germline V gives CDR1 MNHEY, CDR2 SMNVEV (reference sequence). The DNA for the CDR3 is TGTGCCAGCAGTGGGACAGGAGACCATAACTCTGGGGCCAACGTCCTGACTTTC. Protein sequence: CASSGTGDHNSGANVLTF.

The J gene is TRBJ2-3, the V gene TRBV5-4; D remains ambiguous. Germline lookup yields CDR1 SGHNT and CDR2 YYREEE (reference sequence). V was cut by 4 bases and J by 1 base, with 13 bases left in between. The CDR3 is made up of 15 amino acids. CDR3: CASSPQVDRTDTQYF. In nucleotides, the CDR3 is TGTGCCAGCAGCCCCCAGGTAGACCGCACAGATACGCAGTATTTT.

This chain joins TRBV6-4 and TRBJ2-1; 7 nucleotides line up with TRBD1. This CDR3 is 13 amino acids long. J lost 6 bases, V lost 4 bases, and 3 bases had no gene match. Germline values: CDR1 MRHNA, CDR2 SNTAGT. For the CDR3, the DNA is TGTGCCAGCAGTGTTGGGACAGCCAATGAGCAGTTCTTC. Translating it yields CASSVGTANEQFF.

V is TRBV24-1 and J is TRBJ1-1; no clear D. The CDR3 loop spans 13 amino acids. Trimming stripped 3 bases from V and 4 bases from J, with 8 bases between. Germline CDR1 and CDR2: KGHDR and SFDVKD. CDR3 coding DNA: TGTGCCACCAGTGATCAGGCAGCCACTGAAGCTTTCTTT. It is translated as CATSDQAATEAFF.

CDR3 region: CASSLSNLGVYGYTF. In DNA, the CDR3 is TGTGCCAGCAGTTTATCCAATTTAGGGGTCTATGGCTACACCTTC. The V call is TRBV27, the J call TRBJ1-2, with a tentative D call TRBD1 (5 bases). The germline V and J ends were trimmed by 0 bases and 4 bases, with 12 bases remaining between them. The CDR3 is 15 residues long. In germline, CDR1 is MNHEY, CDR2 SMNVEV (reference sequence).

The V and J genes are TRBV9 and TRBJ2-1; the D gene is possibly TRBD1 (6 bases). Per the germline V gene, CDR1 is SGDLS and CDR2 is YYNGEE. V lost 3 bases and J lost 9, with 13 bases in between. The CDR3 sequence is 13 residues long. DNA of the CDR3: TGTGCCAGCAGCGAACAGGGTCGGGGTGAGCAGTTCTTC. Its protein is CASSEQGRGEQFF.

There are a few counts of this clone. The CDR3 DNA follows: TGCGCCAGCTCGTCCGGGACAGACTCTGGAAACACCATATATTTT. Translated: CASSSGTDSGNTIYF. The V call is TRBV10-1, the J call TRBJ1-3; 7 nucleotides agree with TRBD1. The germline V gene encodes CDR1 WNHNN and CDR2 SYGVQD (reference sequence). V dropped 8 bases and J dropped 0; count of bases not matched to a gene: 7. This CDR3 has 15 amino acids.